Each of the 21 T cell receptor beta chains below was sequenced from the same sample in a study of T cell responses to AZD1222 COVID-19 vaccine. Repertoires were generated with immunoSEQ multiplex PCR, while TCRdb's copy carries only in-frame clones and drops some. The sample holds roughly 260,000 clones; 85% to 95% are singletons and the top ten take around 0.58%. The source material was peripheral blood, sampled on day 0 of AZD1222 vaccination. These receptors were obtained from an adult in good health.

Points on this clone: This specimen includes other DNA sequences encoding the same CDR3. This rearrangement joins TRBV3-1 (or the pseudogene TRBV3-2) to TRBJ1-3; no firm D call. This CDR3 contains 13 residues. V was shortened by 0 bases and J by 3 bases, with 3 bases between the two germline ends. Germline V gene data show CDR1 as LGHDT and CDR2 as YNNKEL (reference sequence). DNA of the CDR3: TGTGCCAGCAGCCAAGATCTTGGAAACACCATATATTTT. The encoded protein is CASSQDLGNTIYF.

J is TRBJ2-5 and V is TRBV2, with 10 bases identical to TRBD2. CDR1 SNHLY and CDR2 FYNNEI come from the germline V gene. The CDR3 consists of 16 residues. V gave up 2 bases and J gave up 3 bases; unmatched junction bases: 6. CDR3 region: CASSENPSGSKETQYF. CDR3 coding DNA: TGTGCCAGCAGTGAAAACCCTAGCGGGAGCAAAGAGACCCAGTACTTC.

This clone was detected only once. V usage is TRBV2 and J usage is TRBJ1-4; D uncertain. CDR3 length: 14 residues. Per germline, CDR1 SNHLY and CDR2 FYNNEI. V lost 4 bases and J 7 bases, leaving 13 bases between the germline ends. Here the CDR3 reads CASSVTVRSEKLFF. In nucleotides, the CDR3 is TGTGCCAGCAGTGTGACGGTGCGGAGTGAAAAACTGTTTTTT.

The J gene is TRBJ2-1, the V gene TRBV6-5; 7 positions match TRBD2. Losses at the gene ends were 5 bases for V and 0 bases for J; bases not matched to a gene: 4. Germline V gives CDR1 MNHEY, CDR2 SVGAGI. CDR3 length equals 15 residues. CDR3 in DNA: TGTGCCAGCAGTAGGCGGGGGAGCTCCTACAATGAGCAGTTCTTC. Translated, it gives CASSRRGSSYNEQFF.

The chain recombines TRBV18 with TRBJ1-1; D not resolved. The ends were cut back, 4 bases at V and 4 bases at J, with 13 bases in the middle. Germline CDR1 reads KGHSH; CDR2 reads LQKENI. The CDR3 length is 14 residues. The CDR3 loop is CASSRLQAGTEAFF. The CDR3 nucleotides read TGTGCCAGCTCACGTTTACAAGCGGGCACTGAAGCTTTCTTT.

The chain links TRBV2 to TRBJ2-6; D remains ambiguous. CDR3 length equals 15 residues. Germline assignment: CDR1 SNHLY and CDR2 FYNNEI. Trimming shortened V by 5 bases and J by 0 bases, and 8 bases separated the two germline ends. CDR3 sequence: CASSYGSSGANVLTF. CDR3 coding DNA: TGTGCCAGCAGTTACGGGTCCTCTGGGGCCAACGTCCTGACTTTC.

The chain carries TRBV10-3 and TRBJ2-7, with D possibly TRBD1 on 5 matching bases. The germline V and J ends were trimmed by 10 bases and 4 bases, with 14 bases remaining between them. CDR3 length: 12 residues. CDR1 and CDR2 (germline): ENHRY, SYGVKD. CDR3 DNA: TGTGCCACTTCACAGGACCCTTACGAGCAGTACTTC. Protein product: CATSQDPYEQYF.

V is TRBV19 and J is TRBJ1-5; D is uncertain. Trimming left V 3 bases short and J 6 bases short, with 9 bases between. The V gene's germline CDR1 is LNHDA and CDR2 SQIVND (reference sequence). This CDR3 contains 13 residues. The CDR3 protein is CASSMGRVQPQHF. DNA for the CDR3: TGTGCCAGTAGTATGGGGAGGGTTCAGCCCCAGCATTTT.

This clone was recorded once. This sequence joins TRBV29-1 and TRBJ2-7; the match to TRBD2 covers 14 bases. This CDR3 spans 13 amino acids. Unmatched junction bases numbered 5, after V lost 6 bases and J lost 7 bases. CDR1 SQVTM and CDR2 ANQGSEA come from the germline V gene. The DNA for the CDR3 is TGCAGCGTCGGGACTAGCGGGAGTCTGGAGCAGTACTTC. Its translation is CSVGTSGSLEQYF.

The CDR3 DNA is TGCGCCAGCAGTTGGGGGGACAGTAACACAGATACGCAGTATTTT. Residues: CASSWGDSNTDTQYF. The chain couples TRBV10-2 to TRBJ2-3; D possibly corresponds to TRBD1 (7 bases). The V and J ends lost 5 bases and 2 bases respectively, with 14 bases between them. In germline, CDR1 is WSHSY, CDR2 SAAADI. The CDR3 consists of 15 residues.

The chain joins TRBV6-5 to TRBJ1-5; D is uncertain. The ends were cut back, 2 bases at V and 4 bases at J, with 12 bases in the middle. CDR3 length: 15 residues. Germline V lookup: CDR1 MNHEY, CDR2 SVGAGI. CDR3: CASSYAKVRNQPQHF. The CDR3 nucleotides are TGTGCCAGCAGTTACGCGAAGGTTCGGAATCAGCCCCAGCATTTT.

The chain recombines TRBV19 with TRBJ2-2; D gene unclear. Trimming pared 8 bases from V and 3 bases from J, leaving 7 bases between. The CDR3 has 12 residues. Germline V gene data show CDR1 as LNHDA and CDR2 as SQIVND (reference sequence). As DNA, the CDR3 is TGTGCCAGTCTTACAGACACCGGGGAGCTGTTTTTT. Its protein is CASLTDTGELFF.

CDR3 protein: CASSARVGSTEAFF. As DNA, the CDR3 is TGTGCCAGCTCTGCCAGGGTCGGTAGTACTGAAGCTTTCTTT. The chain couples TRBV18 to TRBJ1-1, with D possibly TRBD1 on 5 matching bases. With 6 bases removed from V and 5 bases from J, the gap between germline ends came to 16 bases. The germline gives CDR1 KGHSH, CDR2 LQKENI. There are 14 residues in the CDR3.

The CDR3: CASSLGPASYEQYF. CDR3 DNA sequence: TGTGCCAGCAGCTTAGGACCGGCATCCTACGAGCAGTACTTC. The J gene is TRBJ2-7, the V gene TRBV7-3, with no clear D. V dropped 2 bases and J dropped 1 base, with 9 bases sitting between them. The germline V gene encodes CDR1 SGHTA and CDR2 FQGTGA. There are 14 residues in the CDR3.

The chain employs TRBV3-1 (or the pseudogene TRBV3-2) and TRBJ2-7, with D possibly TRBD2 on 6 matching bases. The CDR3 has 15 residues. Trimming stripped 5 bases from V and 7 bases from J, with 21 bases between. Germline assignment: CDR1 LGHDT and CDR2 YNNKEL (reference sequence). The CDR3 DNA reads TGTGCCAGCAGCACCTGGACTACTCGGGCCCGGGAGCAGTACTTC. It yields the protein CASSTWTTRAREQYF.

The rearrangement joins TRBV18 to TRBJ2-7, with D perhaps matching TRBD2 (7 bases). The germline V gene encodes CDR1 KGHSH and CDR2 LQKENI. Between the trimmed V and J ends, which lost 1 base and 7 bases, there was a span of 17 bases. The CDR3 length is 15 residues. This CDR3 reads CASSPRGGAPGEQYF. CDR3 DNA: TGTGCCAGCTCACCACGGGGGGGCGCCCCGGGGGAGCAGTACTTC.

This clone turned up a few times. This chain joins TRBV7-9 and TRBJ1-2, with D possibly matching TRBD1 (6 bases). The ends were cut back, 11 bases at V and 14 bases at J, with 18 bases in the middle. The V gene's germline CDR1 is SEHNR and CDR2 FQNEAQ (reference sequence). This CDR3 is 10 amino acids long. CDR3 loop: CAVGGREKTF. The CDR3 DNA follows: TGTGCCGTGGGGGGCAGGGAAAAAACCTTC.

This rearrangement joins TRBV5-6 to TRBJ1-1; TRBD1 agrees at 7 bases. In germline, CDR1 is SGHDT, CDR2 YYEEEE. After removal of 8 bases from V and 1 base from J, the junction contained 8 bases not matched to a gene. CDR3 length: 14 residues. CDR3: CASQEGAPNTEAFF. Here the CDR3 DNA reads TGTGCCAGTCAAGAGGGGGCGCCGAACACTGAAGCTTTCTTT.

This chain connects TRBV18 to TRBJ2-2; 7 positions match TRBD1. V was pared by 3 bases and J by 3 bases, with 4 bases of the junction left unmatched. From germline, CDR1 is KGHSH and CDR2 LQKENI. This CDR3 contains 15 residues. The CDR3 DNA sequence: TGTGCCAGCTCACCGATCCAGGGGGACACCGGGGAGCTGTTTTTT. Its translation is CASSPIQGDTGELFF. Filled out from reference TRBV18 and TRBJ2-2, the complete variable domain reads NAGVMQNPRHLVRRRGQEARLRCSPMKGHSHVYWYRQLPEEGLKFMVYLQKENIIDESGMPKERFSAEFPKEGPSILRIQQVVRGDSAAYFCASSPIQGDTGELFFGEGSRLTVL.

The rearrangement joins TRBV28 to TRBJ1-1; perhaps TRBD1 as D (5 bases). The CDR3 totals 12 residues. V lost 3 bases, J lost 4 bases, and 6 bases lay in between. CDR1 is MDHEN, CDR2 SYDVKM, per germline. This chain's CDR3 is CASSLGTTEAFF. The CDR3, as DNA: TGTGCCAGCAGTTTGGGGACCACTGAAGCTTTCTTT.

The chain uses TRBV5-1 and TRBJ2-3; D tentatively reads TRBD1 or TRBD2 (5 bases each). This CDR3 is built from 15 residues. Germline-derived CDR1 and CDR2 are SGHRS and YFSETQ. The V end lost 1 base, the J end lost 5 bases, and 14 bases lay between the germline ends. The CDR3 DNA sequence: TGCGCCAGCAGCTTGATGGGGACCCAGGGAGATACGCAGTATTTT. Translating gives CASSLMGTQGDTQYF.